One and the same sample provided the 30 T cell receptor beta chains below, sequenced in a study of blood T cell repertoires in COVID-19. The table came from immunoSEQ multiplex PCR; TCRdb's copy has only in-frame clones and leaves some out. Here the sample spans roughly 220,000 clones, about 90% being singletons. The sample consisted of PBMCs or T cells enriched from blood (not recorded which). The receptor set was obtained from a woman in her fifties or sixties with acute COVID-19.

The gene calls are TRBV6-2 or TRBV6-3 and TRBJ1-3, with TRBD1 matching 9 bases. V lost 4 bases to trimming and J lost 2 bases; unmatched junction nucleotides: 3. The CDR3 totals 15 residues. Germline CDR1 reads MNHEY; CDR2 reads SVGEGT. CDR3: CASSWGQGAGNTIYF. The CDR3 DNA sequence: TGTGCCAGCAGTTGGGGACAGGGAGCTGGAAACACCATATATTTT.

The rearrangement joins TRBV19 to TRBJ2-1; no reliable D call. V was shortened by 1 base and J by 3 bases, with 10 bases between the two germline ends. The germline gives CDR1 LNHDA, CDR2 SQIVND (reference sequence). This CDR3 is 15 amino acids long. The CDR3 DNA reads as TGTGCCAGTAGTATAGGGCTAGGCGTCTACAATGAGCAGTTCTTC. Translation gives CASSIGLGVYNEQFF.

The V gene is TRBV6-5, the J gene TRBJ1-2, with D unresolved. V lost 6 bases and J lost 8, with 10 bases in between. The CDR3 extends over 11 amino acids. The V gene's germline CDR1 is MNHEY and CDR2 SVGAGI. The CDR3 nucleotides read TGTGCCAGCAGCCCCTGGGAGGGCTACACCTTC. Protein: CASSPWEGYTF.

The J gene is TRBJ2-1, the V gene TRBV19, with TRBD1 identical over 8 bases. Looked up from germline, CDR1 is LNHDA and CDR2 is SQIVND (reference sequence). With V trimmed by 5 bases and J by 5 bases, 17 bases remained unmatched. This CDR3 comprises 18 residues. The CDR3 DNA follows: TGTGCCAGTAGTGGGGACAGGAACTTTGCGGAGAGCCACAATGAGCAGTTCTTC. As protein: CASSGDRNFAESHNEQFF.

J is TRBJ2-7 and V is TRBV28; TRBD2 aligns across 14 bases. Germline V gene lookup returns CDR1 MDHEN and CDR2 SYDVKM. The ends lost 5 bases at V and 4 bases at J; junction bases unmatched: 16. The length of the CDR3 is 19 residues. This CDR3 is CASSDMPGTSGSIRYEQYF. The CDR3 DNA reads as TGTGCCAGCAGTGATATGCCCGGGACTAGCGGGAGTATTAGGTACGAGCAGTACTTC.

The V and J genes are TRBV28 and TRBJ1-2; D gene unclear. The V end lost 7 bases, the J end lost 6 bases, and 18 bases lay between the germline ends. CDR3 length: 14 amino acids. Per germline, CDR1 MDHEN and CDR2 SYDVKM. The CDR3, as DNA: TGTGCCAGCATCTCACAGATACAGTCCGATGGCTACACCTTC. Its translation: CASISQIQSDGYTF.

The chain uses TRBV29-1 and TRBJ2-1; 7 positions match TRBD1. The CDR3 runs 13 residues. Per the germline V gene, CDR1 is SQVTM and CDR2 is ANQGSEA. V lost 6 bases, J lost 6 bases, and 8 bases stayed unmatched. The CDR3 here is CSVDDRVGNEQFF. In DNA, the CDR3 is TGCAGCGTAGATGACAGGGTAGGCAATGAGCAGTTCTTC.

The chain uses TRBV19 and TRBJ1-5; D might be TRBD1 (6 bases). The CDR3 length is 17 residues. V lost 1 base to trimming and J lost 3 bases, with 16 bases between them. The germline V gene encodes CDR1 LNHDA and CDR2 SQIVND (reference sequence). The CDR3: CASSIGIGKGDNQPQHF. In DNA form, the CDR3 reads TGTGCCAGTAGTATAGGCATCGGCAAGGGGGACAATCAGCCCCAGCATTTT.

The V and J genes are TRBV6-2 or TRBV6-3 and TRBJ2-7; D not certain. V gave up 2 bases and J gave up 6 bases, with 5 bases separating them. The CDR3 extends over 11 amino acids. Germline V gives CDR1 MNHEY, CDR2 SVGEGT. Here the CDR3 reads CASSYRGEQYF. DNA for the CDR3: TGTGCCAGCAGTTACCGCGGCGAGCAGTACTTC.

The V and J genes are TRBV4-1 and TRBJ2-3; 14 nucleotides align to TRBD2. Trimming took 5 bases from V and 4 from J; bases not matched to a gene: 11. The CDR3 runs 18 residues. Germline lookup yields CDR1 MGHRA and CDR2 YSYEKL. Written as DNA, the CDR3 is TGCGCCAGCAGCGCGGGACTAGCGGGAGAGGGGTGGGCAGATACGCAGTATTTT. Translating gives CASSAGLAGEGWADTQYF.

The chain links TRBV6-5 to TRBJ1-2; D gene ambiguous. Germline V gene data show CDR1 as MNHEY and CDR2 as SVGAGI. Trimming stripped 10 bases from V and 5 bases from J, with 11 bases between. The CDR3 spans 11 residues. CDR3 residues: CAMGRGYGYTF. The CDR3 DNA is TGTGCCATGGGGAGAGGGTATGGCTACACCTTC.

Concerning this clone itself: A single base separates this from a much larger clone, so it may be a read error. The rearrangement links TRBV7-2 to TRBJ2-3; TRBD2 matches 10 bases. This CDR3 is 14 amino acids long. CDR1 and CDR2 (germline): SGHTA, FQGNSA. Written as DNA, the CDR3 is TGTCCCAGCAGCGGGGGGGTGGGGCGGGATACGCAGTATTTT. This encodes CPSSGGVGRDTQYF.

The rearrangement links TRBV25-1 to TRBJ1-5, with TRBD1 identical over 7 bases. The CDR3 has 13 residues. J gave up 3 bases and V 6 bases, and 2 bases lay outside the gene matches. Per the germline V gene, CDR1 is MGHDK and CDR2 is SYGVNS. The CDR3 region is CASRGQVNQPQHF. CDR3 in DNA: TGTGCCAGCAGAGGACAGGTCAATCAGCCCCAGCATTTT.

The chain carries TRBV9 and TRBJ1-2; D is perhaps TRBD1 (6 bases). The V and J ends lost 0 bases and 7 bases respectively, with 19 bases between them. The germline V gene encodes CDR1 SGDLS and CDR2 YYNGEE. The CDR3 has 16 amino acids. The CDR3 nucleotides read TGTGCCAGCAGCGTAGCCCCCGATCAGGGGTGGGGTGGCTACACCTTC. This sequence encodes CASSVAPDQGWGGYTF. The full variable domain, with the rest looked up from reference TRBV9 and TRBJ1-2, is DSGVTQTPKHLITATGQRVTLRCSPRSGDLSVYWYQQSLDQGLQFLIQYYNGEERAKGNILERFSAQQFPDLHSELNLSSLELGDSALYFCASSVAPDQGWGGYTFGSGTRLTVV.

The genes are TRBV19 and TRBJ2-2, with a tentative D call TRBD1 (6 bases). V lost 5 bases to trimming and J lost 7 bases, with 17 bases between them. CDR1 is LNHDA and CDR2 is SQIVND in the germline V gene (reference sequence). The CDR3 spans 15 residues. The CDR3 is CASSPRQDKFGELFF. Here the CDR3 DNA reads TGTGCCAGTAGTCCCCGACAGGATAAGTTCGGGGAGCTGTTTTTT. The whole variable domain, remainder taken from reference TRBV19 and TRBJ2-2, is DGGITQSPKYLFRKEGQNVTLSCEQNLNHDAMYWYRQDPGQGLRLIYYSQIVNDFQKGDIAEGYSVSREKKESFPLTVTSAQKNPTAFYLCASSPRQDKFGELFFGEGSRLTVL.

The chain couples TRBV30 to TRBJ2-1; TRBD1 aligns across 9 bases. The CDR3 sequence is 14 residues long. CDR1 is GTSNPN and CDR2 is SVGIG in the germline V gene (reference sequence). Unmatched junction bases numbered 13, after V lost 8 bases and J lost 8 bases. The CDR3 coding sequence is TGTGCCATACACAGGGGGCACGTTGGGGATGAGCAGTTCTTC. It codes for CAIHRGHVGDEQFF.

V gene TRBV27 combines with J gene TRBJ2-7; perhaps TRBD2 as D (6 bases). The germline CDR1 and CDR2 sequences are MNHEY and SMNVEV (reference sequence). V lost 3 bases to trimming and J lost 6 bases, with 18 bases between them. The CDR3 covers 15 residues. CDR3 nucleotides: TGTGCCAGCAGTTTGGAGAGTCCCGGGCGGGGCGAGCAGTACTTC. It translates to CASSLESPGRGEQYF.

The chain combines TRBV15 with TRBJ2-7; a possible D gene is TRBD1 (6 bases). The CDR3 is 15 residues long. Deletions cut 0 bases from V and 2 bases from J, with 11 bases between. Per germline, CDR1 LNHNV and CDR2 YYDKDF (reference sequence). This CDR3 reads CATSREGAGTYEQYF. CDR3 nucleotide sequence: TGTGCCACCAGCAGAGAGGGGGCAGGGACCTACGAGCAGTACTTC.

The V call is TRBV19, the J call TRBJ2-1, with 10 bases matching TRBD1. The V gene's germline CDR1 is LNHDA and CDR2 SQIVND (reference sequence). The V segment lost 5 bases and the J segment 3 bases; nucleotides outside the gene matches: 4. There are 15 residues in the CDR3. DNA of the CDR3: TGTGCCAGTAGTCACCGGGACAGGGGCTACAATGAGCAGTTCTTC. Protein product: CASSHRDRGYNEQFF.

The rearrangement uses TRBV7-2 and TRBJ2-1; TRBD2 matches at 14 bases. The CDR3 length is 16 residues. Germline CDR1 is SGHTA and CDR2 is FQGNSA. V dropped 5 bases and J dropped 7; count of bases not matched to a gene: 7. The CDR3 here is CASSPRLAGGKNEQFF. CDR3 coding DNA: TGTGCCAGCAGCCCGCGACTAGCGGGAGGGAAAAATGAGCAGTTCTTC. The whole variable domain, filled in from reference TRBV7-2 and TRBJ2-1, reads GAGVSQSPSNKVTEKGKDVELRCDPISGHTALYWYRQSLGQGLEFLIYFQGNSAPDKSGLPSDRFSAERTGGSVSTLTIQRTQQEDSAVYLCASSPRLAGGKNEQFFGPGTRLTVL.

The gene calls are TRBV9 and TRBJ2-5; D is possibly TRBD1 (6 bases). Trimming shortened V by 4 bases and J by 1 base, and 14 bases separated the two germline ends. Germline V lookup: CDR1 SGDLS, CDR2 YYNGEE. The CDR3 spans 15 residues. CDR3 nucleotide sequence: TGTGCCAGCAGCCTCACCGGGACACTCCAAGAGACCCAGTACTTC. As protein: CASSLTGTLQETQYF.

The chain has TRBV7-6 and TRBJ2-1; a possible D gene is TRBD2 (5 bases). The CDR3 is 15 residues long. V was cut by 1 base and J by 7 bases, with 14 bases left in between. CDR1 and CDR2 (germline): SGHVS, FNYEAQ. This chain's CDR3 is CASSLGGRHSNEQFF. CDR3 nucleotides: TGTGCCAGCAGCTTAGGAGGGAGACATAGTAATGAGCAGTTCTTC.

V is TRBV18 and J is TRBJ2-3; weak D call: TRBD2 (5 bases). Trimming left V 3 bases short and J 6 bases short, with 10 bases between. CDR3 length: 13 residues. Germline-derived CDR1 and CDR2 are KGHSH and LQKENI. As DNA, the CDR3 is TGTGCCAGCTCACCGGGGAGCTCCGATACGCAGTATTTT. Translated: CASSPGSSDTQYF.

The rearrangement links TRBV9 to TRBJ2-1; maybe TRBD1 (6 bases). CDR3 length equals 16 residues. The germline V gene has CDR1 SGDLS and CDR2 YYNGEE. Trimming pared 0 bases from V and 8 bases from J, leaving 18 bases between. The CDR3 region has the DNA TGTGCCAGCAGCGTAGCAACGGACTCCGAGGGGGATGAGCAGTTCTTC. It codes for CASSVATDSEGDEQFF.

The chain has TRBV10-3 and TRBJ1-1; possible D gene TRBD1, 5 bases. Germline V gene data show CDR1 as ENHRY and CDR2 as SYGVKD. CDR3 length: 14 amino acids. The germline V and J ends were trimmed by 6 bases and 0 bases, with 11 bases remaining between them. CDR3 coding DNA: TGTGCCATCAGGATAGACAGCATGAACACTGAAGCTTTCTTT. It yields the protein CAIRIDSMNTEAFF.

The rearrangement joins TRBV29-1 to TRBJ1-2; possibly TRBD1 for D (6 bases). The CDR3 runs 12 residues. Trimming stripped 7 bases from V and 2 bases from J, with 11 bases between. Germline V gene sequence: CDR1 SQVTM, CDR2 ANQGSEA. This CDR3 is CSGGQTNYGYTF. CDR3 DNA: TGCAGCGGCGGACAGACCAACTATGGCTACACCTTC.

The V call is TRBV5-1, the J call TRBJ1-1, with TRBD1 as a possible D gene (6 bases). The CDR3 length is 15 residues. V was shortened by 4 bases and J by 4 bases, with 17 bases between the two germline ends. Germline V gene sequence: CDR1 SGHRS, CDR2 YFSETQ. The CDR3 DNA sequence: TGCGCCAGCAGCATTGTACAGGGATCGACCACTGAAGCTTTCTTT. Amino acid sequence: CASSIVQGSTTEAFF.

The V and J genes are TRBV27 and TRBJ1-6, with D uncertain. Trimming removed 1 base at V and 9 bases at J, with 13 bases between. The CDR3 spans 15 residues. Germline V CDR1 and CDR2: MNHEY, SMNVEV (reference sequence). CDR3 region: CASSLFVGVGSPLHF. Written as DNA, the CDR3 is TGTGCCAGCAGTTTATTTGTGGGCGTAGGTTCACCCCTCCACTTT.

This chain uses TRBV12-3 or TRBV12-4 with TRBJ2-1; D possibly corresponds to TRBD2 (5 bases). The germline V and J ends were trimmed by 8 bases and 6 bases, with 5 bases remaining between them. This CDR3 is 10 amino acids long. CDR3 in amino acids: CASAGNEQFF. The CDR3 region has the DNA TGTGCCAGCGCGGGCAATGAGCAGTTCTTC.

This chain links TRBV7-2 with TRBJ1-1; TRBD1 is a possible D gene (5 bases). There are 16 residues in the CDR3. Germline-derived CDR1 and CDR2 are SGHTA and FQGNSA. Between the trimmed V and J ends, which lost 0 bases and 0 bases, there was a span of 11 bases. The CDR3 bases are TGTGCCAGCAGCTTAGCGGGCGGGGGGGTGAACACTGAAGCTTTCTTT. The encoded protein is CASSLAGGGVNTEAFF.